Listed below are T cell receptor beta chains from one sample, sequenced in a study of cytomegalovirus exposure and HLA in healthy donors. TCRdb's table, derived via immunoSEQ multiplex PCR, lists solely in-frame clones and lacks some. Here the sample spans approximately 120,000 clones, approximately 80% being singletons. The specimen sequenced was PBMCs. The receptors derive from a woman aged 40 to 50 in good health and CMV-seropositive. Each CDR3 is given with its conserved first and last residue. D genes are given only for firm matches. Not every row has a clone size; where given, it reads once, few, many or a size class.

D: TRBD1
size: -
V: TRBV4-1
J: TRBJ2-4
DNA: TGCGCCAGCAGCCAAGGGGACAGGGCGGACATTCAGTACTTC
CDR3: CASSQGDRADIQYF

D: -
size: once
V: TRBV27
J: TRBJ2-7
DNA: TGTGCCAGCAGTTTCGGAGGCTCCTACGAGCAGTACTTC
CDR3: CASSFGGSYEQYF

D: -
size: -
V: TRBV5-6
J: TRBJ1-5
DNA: TGTGCCAGCAGCTCCATAACAGGGAACCAGCCCCAGCATTTT
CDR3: CASSSITGNQPQHF

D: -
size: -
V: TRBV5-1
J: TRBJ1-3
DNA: TGCGCCAGCAGCTTACCCGAGGGGGGGAACACCATATATTTT
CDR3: CASSLPEGGNTIYF

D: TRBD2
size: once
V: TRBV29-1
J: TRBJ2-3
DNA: TGCAGCGCTACTAGCGGGAGTTTCCCAGATACGCAGTATTTT
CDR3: CSATSGSFPDTQYF

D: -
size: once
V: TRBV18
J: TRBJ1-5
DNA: TGTGCCAGCTCAGACTCAGTTTCGAGCAATCAGCCCCAGCATTTT
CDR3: CASSDSVSSNQPQHF

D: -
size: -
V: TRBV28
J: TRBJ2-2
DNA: TGTGCCATAAAGGGACTCCAGAACACCGGGGAGCTGTTTTTT
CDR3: CAIKGLQNTGELFF

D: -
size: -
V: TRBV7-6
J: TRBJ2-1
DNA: TGTGCCAGCAGCCCCCAGCACTTTAGCGTCCATGAGCAGTTCTTC
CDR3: CASSPQHFSVHEQFF

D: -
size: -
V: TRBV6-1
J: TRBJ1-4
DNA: TGTGCCAGCAGTGAAGGGGGGGCTAATGAAAAACTGTTTTTT
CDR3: CASSEGGANEKLFF

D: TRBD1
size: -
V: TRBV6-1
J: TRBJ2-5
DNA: TGTGCCAGCAGTGAGGCGTCGACAGGGCGAGGATGGGAGACCCAGTACTTC
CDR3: CASSEASTGRGWETQYF

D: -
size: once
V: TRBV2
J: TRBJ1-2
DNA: TGTGCCAGCAGTGAAACGGGGAACTATGGCTACACCTTC
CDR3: CASSETGNYGYTF

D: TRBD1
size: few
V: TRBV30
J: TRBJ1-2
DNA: TGTGCCTGGAGTGTAAACAGGGGTAATGGCTACACCTTC
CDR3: CAWSVNRGNGYTF

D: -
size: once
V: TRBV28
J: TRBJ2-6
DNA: TGTGCTAGCAGGCAAGCGGCCTCGGGGGCCAACGTCCTGACTTTC
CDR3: CASRQAASGANVLTF

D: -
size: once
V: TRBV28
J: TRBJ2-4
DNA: TGTGCCACCCTCGACAGTAGAGCCAAAAACATTCAGTACTTC
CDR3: CATLDSRAKNIQYF

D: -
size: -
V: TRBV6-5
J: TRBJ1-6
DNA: TGTGCCAGCAGCACCCCCCGGGGTAATTCACCCCTCCACTTT
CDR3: CASSTPRGNSPLHF

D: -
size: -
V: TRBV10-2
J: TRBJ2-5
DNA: TGCGCCAGCAGGACTGAGGATGCAGGGCGACAGACCCAGTACTTC
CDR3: CASRTEDAGRQTQYF

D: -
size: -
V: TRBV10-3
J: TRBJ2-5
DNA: TGTGCCATCAGTGAGATGGCACAAGAGACCCAGTACTTC
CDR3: CAISEMAQETQYF

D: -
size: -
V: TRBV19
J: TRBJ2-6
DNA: TGTGCCAGTAGTATACAGGGATCTGGGGCCAACGTCCTGACTTTC
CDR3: CASSIQGSGANVLTF